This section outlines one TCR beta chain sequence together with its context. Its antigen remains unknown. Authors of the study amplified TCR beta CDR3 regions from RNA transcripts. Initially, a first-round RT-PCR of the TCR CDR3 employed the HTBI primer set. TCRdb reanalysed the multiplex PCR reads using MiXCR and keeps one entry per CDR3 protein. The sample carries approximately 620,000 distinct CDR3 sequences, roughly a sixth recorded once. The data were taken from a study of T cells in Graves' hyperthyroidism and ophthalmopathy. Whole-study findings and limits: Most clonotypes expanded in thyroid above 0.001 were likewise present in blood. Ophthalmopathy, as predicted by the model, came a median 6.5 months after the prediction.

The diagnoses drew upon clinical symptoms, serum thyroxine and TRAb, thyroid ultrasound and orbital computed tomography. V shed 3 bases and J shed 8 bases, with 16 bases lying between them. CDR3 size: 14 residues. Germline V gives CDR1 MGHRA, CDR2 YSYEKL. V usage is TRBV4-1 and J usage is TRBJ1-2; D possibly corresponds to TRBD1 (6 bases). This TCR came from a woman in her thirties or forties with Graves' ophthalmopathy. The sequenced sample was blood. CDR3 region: CASSHVTGAGGYTF. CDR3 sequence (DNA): TGCGCCAGCAGCCACGTGACGGGGGCGGGGGGCTACACCTTC.